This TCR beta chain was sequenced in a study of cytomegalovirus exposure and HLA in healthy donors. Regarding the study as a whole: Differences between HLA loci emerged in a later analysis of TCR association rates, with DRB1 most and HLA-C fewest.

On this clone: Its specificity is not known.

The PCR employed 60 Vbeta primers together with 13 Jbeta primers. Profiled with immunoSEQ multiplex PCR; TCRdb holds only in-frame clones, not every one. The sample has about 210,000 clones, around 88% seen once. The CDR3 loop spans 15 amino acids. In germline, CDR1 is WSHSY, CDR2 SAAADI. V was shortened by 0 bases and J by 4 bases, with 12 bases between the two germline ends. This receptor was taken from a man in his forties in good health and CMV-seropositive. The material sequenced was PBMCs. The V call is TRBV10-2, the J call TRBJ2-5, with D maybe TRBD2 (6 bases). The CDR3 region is CASSESAFGGETQYF. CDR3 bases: TGCGCCAGCAGTGAGTCGGCTTTCGGGGGAGAGACCCAGTACTTC.